A single sample is the source of the 21 T cell receptor beta chains below, sequenced in a study of post-analysis software for immune sequencing data. Study-wide findings and caveats: Five TRBV segments, including TRBV5-6, TRBV5-1 and TRBV20-1, were more frequent in patients than controls.

Unique molecular identifiers were built into the TCR beta cDNA libraries. TCRdb passed the PCR reads through MiXCR, listing each CDR3 protein once. The repertoire includes about 820,000 distinct CDR3 sequences, 53% of them detected once, and approximately 4.5% sits in the top ten. Their antigen targets remain unknown. The source material was blood. Receptors originate from a girl aged 10 to 17 with multiple sclerosis.

The rearrangement joins TRBV6-2 or TRBV6-3 to TRBJ2-1; D gene ambiguous. V lost 3 bases to trimming and J lost 2 bases, with 14 bases between them. The CDR3 runs 16 residues. CDR1 is MNHEY, CDR2 SVGEGT, per germline. The DNA of the CDR3 is TGTGCCAGCAGTTATGGGGTGAGGTCGGCCTACAATGAGCAGTTCTTC. This encodes CASSYGVRSAYNEQFF.

The chain couples TRBV9 to TRBJ2-6; TRBD1 matches at 7 bases. V trimming: 3 bases; J trimming: 0 bases; junction bases outside the gene matches: 9. Per germline, CDR1 SGDLS and CDR2 YYNGEE. This CDR3 has 18 amino acids. Here the CDR3 DNA reads TGTGCCAGCAGCGGACAGGACAGGCTTGTCTCTGGGGCCAACGTCCTGACTTTC. It encodes CASSGQDRLVSGANVLTF.

V gene TRBV9 combines with J gene TRBJ1-6, with 8 bases aligning to TRBD1. Germline V gene lookup returns CDR1 SGDLS and CDR2 YYNGEE. The CDR3 is made up of 15 amino acids. The J segment lost 9 bases and the V segment lost 5 bases, leaving 10 bases of the junction unmatched. CDR3 sequence (DNA): TGTGCCAGCAGAGACGGACAGGGAAATGTTTCACCCCTCCACTTT. Amino acids: CASRDGQGNVSPLHF.

The CDR3 DNA reads TGTGCCAGCAGCTTAGCCGTGGGGTCGGGAGCAGATACGCAGTATTTT. Its translation is CASSLAVGSGADTQYF. This rearrangement joins TRBV7-9 to TRBJ2-3; possible D gene TRBD2, 6 bases. CDR3 size: 16 residues. The V end was cut by 0 bases, the J end by 4 bases, with 14 bases between. The germline gives CDR1 SEHNR, CDR2 FQNEAQ (reference sequence).

The chain couples TRBV2 to TRBJ1-2, with D unclear. Trimming removed 4 bases from V and 2 bases from J, with 8 bases in between. This CDR3 has 13 amino acids. Germline assignment: CDR1 SNHLY and CDR2 FYNNEI. The CDR3 region is CASSVVQNYGYTF. The CDR3 DNA sequence: TGTGCCAGCAGTGTTGTCCAGAACTATGGCTACACCTTC.

This clonotype was detected only a few times. J is TRBJ2-7 and V is TRBV7-9; the match to TRBD1 covers 7 bases. V shed 5 bases and J 3 bases; nucleotides not matched to a gene: 13. There are 16 residues in the CDR3. In germline, CDR1 is SEHNR, CDR2 FQNEAQ (reference sequence). The CDR3 loop is CASSPEGTVRSYEQYF. The CDR3 region has the DNA TGTGCCAGCAGCCCCGAGGGGACAGTGAGGAGCTACGAGCAGTACTTC.

This clonotype was seen a handful of times. This chain connects TRBV7-9 to TRBJ2-7, with D tentatively TRBD1 (5 bases). Between the trimmed V and J ends, which lost 4 bases and 0 bases, there was a span of 13 bases. CDR1 and CDR2 from the germline V gene are SEHNR and FQNEAQ (reference sequence). The CDR3 spans 15 residues. The DNA of the CDR3 is TGTGCCAGCAGCTCTCCGACAGTAAACTCCTACGAGCAGTACTTC. Protein: CASSSPTVNSYEQYF.

V is TRBV29-1 and J is TRBJ2-7; TRBD1 is a possible D gene (6 bases). Germline CDR1 is SQVTM and CDR2 is ANQGSEA. This CDR3 is built from 11 residues. V lost 6 bases to trimming and J lost 4 bases, with 10 bases between them. The CDR3 here is CSVQGWYEQYF. Here the CDR3 DNA reads TGCAGCGTACAGGGTTGGTACGAGCAGTACTTC.

CDR3 sequence: CASSVATQGLDYGYTF. The CDR3 nucleotides are TGTGCCAGCAGCGTAGCAACTCAGGGATTGGACTATGGCTACACCTTC. The chain couples TRBV9 to TRBJ1-2; the D gene is possibly TRBD1 (5 bases). The germline gives CDR1 SGDLS, CDR2 YYNGEE. Trimming pared 0 bases from V and 3 bases from J, leaving 15 bases between. CDR3 length equals 16 residues.

The sample holds one count of this clonotype. V is TRBV5-1 and J is TRBJ1-4; maybe TRBD1 (6 bases). From germline, CDR1 is SGHRS and CDR2 YFSETQ. This CDR3 is built from 15 residues. The V and J ends lost 0 bases and 5 bases respectively, with 11 bases between them. The CDR3 DNA reads as TGCGCCAGCAGCTTGGGGAGGCAGGGGAATGAAAAACTGTTTTTT. Residues: CASSLGRQGNEKLFF.

This clonotype was picked up a small number of times. The CDR3 nucleotides are TGCAGCGTTGAAGTTGGGCGAACTGAAGCTTTCTTT. Protein: CSVEVGRTEAFF. The J gene is TRBJ1-1, the V gene TRBV29-1; D remains unclear. CDR3 length: 12 amino acids. Trimming took off 1 base at V and 5 bases at J, with 8 bases between the two ends. Germline values: CDR1 SQVTM, CDR2 ANQGSEA.

Only a few counts were recorded for this clonotype. The chain employs TRBV7-2 and TRBJ2-5; D might be TRBD2 (5 bases). V lost 3 bases and J 3 bases, leaving 8 bases between the germline ends. Germline assignment: CDR1 SGHTA and CDR2 FQGNSA. This CDR3 contains 13 residues. The CDR3 DNA is TGTGCCAGCAGCTTCCGGGGAAAAGAGACCCAGTACTTC. This gives the protein CASSFRGKETQYF.

J is TRBJ2-7 and V is TRBV20-1; unclear D gene. Germline V CDR1 and CDR2: DFQATT, SNEGSKA (reference sequence). V dropped 6 bases and J dropped 0 bases, with 9 bases sitting between them. The CDR3 covers 12 residues. The CDR3 DNA is TGCAGTGCCAGCCGAACCTCCTACGAGCAGTACTTC. As protein: CSASRTSYEQYF.

The CDR3 nucleotides are TGTGCCAGCAGCCTCCACGGGACTAGCGGGGTCTACAATGAGCAGTTCTTC. It specifies CASSLHGTSGVYNEQFF. The gene calls are TRBV21-1 and TRBJ2-1; the D call of TRBD2 is as the table states it, not checked on the DNA. TRBV21-1 is described as a pseudogene. The CDR3 contains 17 residues.

This clonotype was seen a handful of times. CDR3 region: CSVEGRVYNEQFF. The DNA of the CDR3 is TGCAGCGTTGAGGGCCGGGTATACAATGAGCAGTTCTTC. The genes are TRBV29-1 and TRBJ2-1; no clear D gene. Trimming pared 3 bases from V and 4 bases from J, leaving 10 bases between. Germline loops: CDR1 SQVTM, CDR2 ANQGSEA. The CDR3 is made up of 13 amino acids.

The chain combines TRBV29-1 with TRBJ2-4, with D perhaps TRBD2 (6 bases). The J call may be mistaken, given a closer DNA end match to TRBJ2-7. Germline CDR1 is SQVTM and CDR2 is ANQGSEA. The CDR3 sequence is 12 residues long. CDR3 nucleotides: TGCAGCGTTGGGAGGGGAAAGTACGAGCAGTACTTC. It yields the protein CSVGRGKYEQYF.

This clonotype was counted between two and nine times. This chain uses TRBV7-2 with TRBJ2-7; TRBD2 agrees at 11 bases. The germline gives CDR1 SGHTA, CDR2 FQGNSA. Unmatched junction bases numbered 9, after V lost 5 bases and J lost 6 bases. The length of the CDR3 is 15 residues. Written as DNA, the CDR3 is TGTGCCAGCAGCCGTAGCGGGGGGGCGGTAAGCGAGCAGTACTTC. Its translation is CASSRSGGAVSEQYF.

The V call is TRBV11-2, the J call TRBJ1-2; D may be TRBD1 (6 bases). V was pared by 1 base and J by 6 bases, with 15 bases between. The CDR3 spans 15 residues. Germline V gene data show CDR1 as SGHAT and CDR2 as FQNNGV. The CDR3 loop reads CASSLGGTIPHGYTF. CDR3 sequence (DNA): TGTGCCAGCAGCTTAGGGGGGACAATCCCTCATGGCTACACCTTC.

This clonotype occurred a few times. This rearrangement joins TRBV5-6 to TRBJ2-4; D call uncertain. From germline, CDR1 is SGHDT and CDR2 YYEEEE. V was clipped by 0 bases and J by 0 bases, with 7 bases between them. The length of the CDR3 is 15 residues. CDR3: CASSLDMLAKNIQYF. The CDR3 DNA sequence: TGTGCCAGCAGCTTGGATATGCTAGCCAAAAACATTCAGTACTTC.

In this sample, this clonotype turned up a few times. CDR3 in amino acids: CSAKKAVYNEQFF. The CDR3 region has the DNA TGCAGTGCTAAGAAAGCGGTATACAATGAGCAGTTCTTC. The chain uses TRBV20-1 and TRBJ2-1; possible D gene TRBD2, 5 bases. CDR3 length equals 13 residues. V was trimmed by 4 bases and J by 4 bases, leaving 11 bases between them. The V gene's germline CDR1 is DFQATT and CDR2 SNEGSKA (reference sequence).

The chain recombines TRBV5-1 with TRBJ2-7; TRBD1 matches at 9 bases. The germline gives CDR1 SGHRS, CDR2 YFSETQ. The CDR3 runs 15 residues. Trimming at V came to 4 bases and at J to 0 bases, leaving 5 bases not matched to a gene. As DNA, the CDR3 is TGCGCCAGCAGCAAAACAGGGGGCGCCTCCTACGAGCAGTACTTC. Its protein is CASSKTGGASYEQYF.